This paragraph reports one T cell receptor (beta chain). Its antigen remains unidentified. It was with a sample-barcoded 5' primer and a J-beta primer mix that a second PCR of roughly 7 to 12 cycles was run. Any given sample supplied a minimum of 3 million CDR3-containing paired-end reads. TCRdb passed the 5' RACE reads through MiXCR, listing each CDR3 protein once. The sample lists over 1,500,000 distinct CDR3 sequences, around 42% occurring once. Trimming cost V 0 bases and J 5 bases, with 11 bases left between them. The CDR3 length is 15 residues. CDR1 is SEHNR, CDR2 FQNEAQ, per germline (reference sequence). These data are taken from a study of blood T cells in healthy people across ages. Findings and caveats of the study: It was the long-lived donors that had more naive CD4+ cells and higher diversity than aged donors. PBMCs were not sorted, which prevented a conclusive comparison of naive versus antigen-experienced cells. Naive T cell percentage showed a strong correlation with the diversity of TCR beta.

This chain links TRBV7-9 with TRBJ2-1; no definite D call. The clonotype was recovered from a human donor in good health. What was sequenced was blood. CDR3 sequence reads: CASSLAGSENNEQFF. As DNA, the CDR3 is TGTGCCAGCAGCTTAGCCGGGTCAGAAAACAATGAGCAGTTCTTC.